The T cell receptor beta chain under discussion was sequenced for a study of blood T cell repertoires in COVID-19. On the study more broadly: Some COVID-19 samples were acute and others convalescent; all came from the United States, Italy and Spain. PBMCs, B-cell-depleted T cells, or T cells were the source of the cDNA or gDNA that made up the material.

Original processing methods: Nucleated cell counts were estimated from reference gene primer amplification. The method was immunoSEQ multiplex PCR; TCRdb's version includes in-frame clones alone and lacks a portion of them. V and J calls and clone size are copied from that table; D and trimming were computed from the DNA. The sample has some 240,000 clones, about 79% seen once; the top ten hold roughly 10%. The CDR3 runs to 15 residues. The germline V and J ends were trimmed by 2 bases and 2 bases, with 11 bases remaining between them. Germline V gene lookup returns CDR1 KGHSH and CDR2 LQKENI. Source material: peripheral blood. The chain combines TRBV18 with TRBJ2-3; possible D gene TRBD2, 5 bases. This receptor was obtained from a man in his fifties with active or convalescent COVID-19. As DNA, the CDR3 is TGTGCCAGCTCACCAGCTAGCCAAGCCACAGATACGCAGTATTTT. Translating gives CASSPASQATDTQYF.